This T cell receptor beta chain was captured in a study of Graves' ophthalmopathy and Graves' hyperthyroidism. Amplifying from RNA transcripts, the study obtained TCR beta CDR3 regions. First-round RT-PCR used HTBI primers; second-round multiplex PCR followed. MiXCR, applied by TCRdb to the multiplex PCR reads, yields one record per CDR3 protein. The sample includes about 380,000 distinct CDR3 sequences, just over 15% of them seen just once. This CDR3 has 13 residues. Germline lookup yields CDR1 LNHDA and CDR2 SQIVND (reference sequence). This clonotype was detected a few times. Antigen specificity is unknown. This may arise from a read error, as a much more abundant clone is one base away. Findings of the study overall: The blood repertoire also included most expanded thyroid clonotypes above 0.001 frequency. Forecasting of ophthalmopathy progression by the model achieved about 69% sensitivity and roughly 75% specificity.

Hyperthyroidism in these 18- to 65-year-old patients was newly diagnosed, lasting under 2 months. A volume of around 10 ml of fresh peripheral blood supplied the PBMCs. The receptor was derived from a woman between 18 and 29 years old with stable Graves' hyperthyroidism. The sequencing sample was made of peripheral blood. The V gene is TRBV19, the J gene TRBJ1-2, with D possibly TRBD1 on 5 matching bases. CDR3 residues: CASKPGTRYGHTF. The CDR3 region has the DNA TGTGCCAGTAAGCCGGGGACGAGGTATGGCCACACCTTC.